The 23 T cell receptor beta chains given below trace back to one sample, sequenced in a study of cytomegalovirus exposure and HLA in healthy donors. The PCR was carried out with 60 Vbeta primers and 13 Jbeta primers. Generated by immunoSEQ multiplex PCR, the TCRdb table keeps only in-frame clones and is missing some. This table has roughly 150,000 clones, just under 75% appearing once. Sequenced material: PBMCs. The receptors were sampled from a woman aged 18-29 years in good health and CMV-seronegative.

The chain joins TRBV29-1 to TRBJ2-7, with TRBD2 identical over 8 bases. The CDR3 covers 13 residues. From germline, CDR1 is SQVTM and CDR2 ANQGSEA. V shed 5 bases, J shed 2 bases, and the junction held 5 bases outside the gene matches. CDR3 sequence: CSVKRGNPYEQYF. CDR3 nucleotides: TGCAGCGTTAAGCGGGGGAACCCCTACGAGCAGTACTTC.

For the CDR3, the DNA is TGTGCCAGCATGGAGGCAGGGAGGAACACCATATATTTT. This gives the protein CASMEAGRNTIYF. V and J are TRBV4-2 and TRBJ1-3; D possibly corresponds to TRBD1 (5 bases). The CDR3 loop spans 13 amino acids. V was pared by 7 bases and J by 7 bases, with 14 bases between. Per germline, CDR1 LGHNA and CDR2 YNFKEQ.

The genes are TRBV7-2 and TRBJ1-5; TRBD1 matches at 9 bases. Germline V gene lookup returns CDR1 SGHTA and CDR2 FQGNSA. The V and J ends lost 5 bases and 6 bases, in that order; junction bases with no gene match: 11. This CDR3 is 16 amino acids long. For the CDR3, the DNA is TGTGCCAGCAGCCACGCCGGGACAGGGAGGGTTCAGCCCCAGCATTTT. Its translation: CASSHAGTGRVQPQHF.

CDR3 sequence reads: CASINSYEQYF. The CDR3 DNA reads as TGTGCCAGCATCAACTCCTACGAGCAGTACTTC. V is TRBV28 and J is TRBJ2-7; D remains unclear. Trimming pared 7 bases from V and 0 bases from J, leaving 4 bases between. The CDR3 consists of 11 residues. Germline assignment: CDR1 MDHEN and CDR2 SYDVKM.

The rearrangement joins TRBV27 to TRBJ2-7; D remains ambiguous. CDR1 and CDR2 from the germline V gene are MNHEY and SMNVEV (reference sequence). The CDR3 has 19 amino acids. The V gene lost 4 bases and the J gene lost 4 bases, with 29 bases spanning the gap. The CDR3 nucleotides read TGTGCCAGCAGTTGCCCTCCATCGGGTCGCGAGGATAAAGGATACGAGCAGTACGTC. This gives the protein CASSCPPSGREDKGYEQYV.

The chain employs TRBV28 and TRBJ1-1; D might be TRBD1 (5 bases). V lost 5 bases and J 1 base, leaving 11 bases between the germline ends. CDR1 and CDR2 (germline): MDHEN, SYDVKM. This CDR3 region has 14 residues. CDR3 sequence (DNA): TGTGCCAGCAGTATGCGGGACGAGAACACTGAAGCTTTCTTT. Encoded protein: CASSMRDENTEAFF.

V usage is TRBV14 and J usage is TRBJ1-3, with 8 bases fitting TRBD1. This CDR3 contains 18 residues. Per the germline V gene, CDR1 is SGHDN and CDR2 is FVKESK. V lost 1 base to trimming and J lost 0 bases; unmatched junction nucleotides: 8. The CDR3 sequence: CASSQVLGQGNSGNTIYF. DNA for the CDR3: TGTGCCAGCAGCCAAGTTCTTGGACAGGGAAACTCTGGAAACACCATATATTTT.

This sequence joins TRBV27 and TRBJ2-5, with TRBD2 identical over 10 bases. CDR3 length equals 14 residues. The V gene end was trimmed by 6 bases and the J gene end by 4 bases; junction bases not matched to a gene: 5. Germline V gene data show CDR1 as MNHEY and CDR2 as SMNVEV (reference sequence). The CDR3 DNA follows: TGTGCCAGCAGCCTAACTAGCGGGGCAGAGACCCAGTACTTC. The encoded protein is CASSLTSGAETQYF.

V gene TRBV21-1 combines with J gene TRBJ1-3. TRBV21-1 is a pseudogene. This CDR3 has 14 residues. The CDR3 loop reads CASILGDSGNTIYF. CDR3 bases: TGTGCCAGCATCCTGGGAGACTCTGGAAACACCATATATTTT.

The chain recombines TRBV5-1 with TRBJ1-1; TRBD1 agrees at 7 bases. V lost 2 bases and J lost 3; bases outside the gene matches: 1. CDR1 and CDR2 from the germline V gene are SGHRS and YFSETQ. The CDR3 sequence is 13 residues long. The CDR3 is CASSFTGDTEAFF. DNA for the CDR3: TGCGCCAGCAGCTTCACAGGGGACACTGAAGCTTTCTTT.

The V call is TRBV4-1, the J call TRBJ1-2; the D gene is possibly TRBD1 (5 bases). This CDR3 is 14 amino acids long. Germline CDR1 reads MGHRA; CDR2 reads YSYEKL. The ends were cut back, 1 base at V and 4 bases at J, with 10 bases in the middle. The CDR3 region has the DNA TGCGCCAGCAGCCAAGGGGCAGGGATCTATGGCTACACCTTC. Its translation is CASSQGAGIYGYTF.

The J gene is TRBJ1-1, the V gene TRBV7-9; D perhaps matches TRBD1 (5 bases). CDR3 length equals 15 residues. V was pared by 1 base and J by 1 base, with 10 bases between. Germline V gives CDR1 SEHNR, CDR2 FQNEAQ (reference sequence). The CDR3 sequence is CASSLGQLQNTEAFF. CDR3 DNA sequence: TGTGCCAGCAGCTTAGGACAGTTACAGAACACTGAAGCTTTCTTT.

The V and J genes are TRBV29-1 and TRBJ1-2; the D gene is possibly TRBD1 (5 bases). This CDR3 region has 14 residues. Germline V CDR1 and CDR2: SQVTM, ANQGSEA. The V gene lost 8 bases and the J gene lost 3 bases, with 19 bases spanning the gap. In nucleotides, the CDR3 is TGCAGCACAACAACGGCGGGGCGCGACTATGGCTACACCTTC. Amino acid sequence: CSTTTAGRDYGYTF. The full variable domain, rest sourced from reference TRBV29-1 and TRBJ1-2, is SAVISQKPSRDICQRGTSLTIQCQVDSQVTMMFWYRQQPGQSLTLIATANQGSEATYESGFVIDKFPISRPNLTFSTLTVSNMSPEDSSIYLCSTTTAGRDYGYTFGSGTRLTVV.

The V and J genes are TRBV27 and TRBJ1-1; 9 bases line up with TRBD1. V gave up 3 bases and J gave up 4 bases; unmatched junction bases: 3. The CDR3 is 14 amino acids. The germline CDR1 and CDR2 sequences are MNHEY and SMNVEV (reference sequence). The CDR3: CASSFKQGATEAFF. DNA for the CDR3: TGTGCCAGCAGTTTCAAACAGGGGGCCACTGAAGCTTTCTTT.

The V call is TRBV19, the J call TRBJ1-1; D may be TRBD1 (6 bases). Trimming pared 0 bases from V and 2 bases from J, leaving 13 bases between. Looked up from germline, CDR1 is LNHDA and CDR2 is SQIVND (reference sequence). CDR3 length: 16 amino acids. CDR3 nucleotide sequence: TGTGCCAGTAGTATAGATCCCAGGGGACATAACACTGAAGCTTTCTTT. This codes for CASSIDPRGHNTEAFF.

J is TRBJ2-5 and V is TRBV6-1, with D perhaps matching TRBD1 (6 bases). In germline, CDR1 is MNHNS, CDR2 SASEGT. V was cut by 3 bases and J by 1 base, with 9 bases left in between. This CDR3 has 14 residues. This CDR3 is CASSEGHLQETQYF. The CDR3 DNA sequence: TGTGCCAGCAGTGAGGGACACCTCCAAGAGACCCAGTACTTC.

The J gene is TRBJ1-1, the V gene TRBV10-3; D unclear. Trimming cost V 0 bases and J 8 bases, with 10 bases left between them. This CDR3 region has 13 residues. The V gene's germline CDR1 is ENHRY and CDR2 SYGVKD. CDR3 amino acids: CAISESGIGEAFF. DNA of the CDR3: TGTGCCATCAGTGAGTCGGGTATCGGGGAAGCTTTCTTT.

V usage is TRBV11-2 and J usage is TRBJ2-1; 9 nucleotides line up with TRBD1. V was clipped by 0 bases and J by 5 bases; unmatched bases: 17. The CDR3 contains 20 residues. Germline V gene sequence: CDR1 SGHAT, CDR2 FQNNGV. This CDR3 reads CASSLDLRDRGTPSDNEQFF. CDR3 in DNA: TGTGCCAGCAGCTTAGATCTTAGAGACAGGGGGACCCCGAGCGACAATGAGCAGTTCTTC.

The chain links TRBV15 to TRBJ2-1; no firm D call. The V gene's germline CDR1 is LNHNV and CDR2 YYDKDF (reference sequence). This CDR3 contains 14 residues. V was pared by 0 bases and J by 4 bases, with 7 bases between. In DNA, the CDR3 is TGTGCCACCAGCAGAGATTCAGCGTACAATGAGCAGTTCTTC. Protein product: CATSRDSAYNEQFF.

The rearrangement joins TRBV5-6 to TRBJ2-5; 10 bases are a match to TRBD2. The J call may not be correct, given that the DNA end is closer to TRBJ2-7. This CDR3 is 14 amino acids long. Germline assignment: CDR1 SGHDT and CDR2 YYEEEE. The CDR3 DNA reads TGTGCCAGCAGCATAGCGGGGGGTCCCTACGAGCAGTACTTC. Amino acid sequence: CASSIAGGPYEQYF.

V and J are TRBV2 and TRBJ1-4, with no clear D. The CDR3 extends over 12 amino acids. The V end was cut by 6 bases, the J end by 4 bases, with 6 bases between. Germline CDR1 reads SNHLY; CDR2 reads FYNNEI. CDR3 DNA sequence: TGTGCCAGCAGGGGCCGTAATGAAAAACTGTTTTTT. The encoded protein is CASRGRNEKLFF.

Of note for this clone: This same CDR3 is encoded by further DNA sequences in the sample. J is TRBJ2-3 and V is TRBV4-3, with a weak D call TRBD2 (6 bases). This CDR3 comprises 15 residues. Germline V CDR1 and CDR2: LGHNA, YSLEER. The V end lost 3 bases, the J end lost 0 bases, and 10 bases lay between the germline ends. CDR3 nucleotides: TGCGCCAGCAGCCAGGGAAGCGGGAGCACAGATACGCAGTATTTT. This sequence encodes CASSQGSGSTDTQYF.

The rearrangement joins TRBV7-8 to TRBJ2-5, with 7 bases that match TRBD1. The CDR3 loop spans 16 amino acids. CDR1 SGHVS and CDR2 FQNEAQ come from the germline V gene. The V segment lost 5 bases and the J segment 7 bases; nucleotides outside the gene matches: 16. This chain's CDR3 is CASSQRQGVVVVTQYF. The CDR3 DNA follows: TGTGCCAGCAGCCAGCGGCAGGGGGTAGTTGTAGTGACCCAGTACTTC.